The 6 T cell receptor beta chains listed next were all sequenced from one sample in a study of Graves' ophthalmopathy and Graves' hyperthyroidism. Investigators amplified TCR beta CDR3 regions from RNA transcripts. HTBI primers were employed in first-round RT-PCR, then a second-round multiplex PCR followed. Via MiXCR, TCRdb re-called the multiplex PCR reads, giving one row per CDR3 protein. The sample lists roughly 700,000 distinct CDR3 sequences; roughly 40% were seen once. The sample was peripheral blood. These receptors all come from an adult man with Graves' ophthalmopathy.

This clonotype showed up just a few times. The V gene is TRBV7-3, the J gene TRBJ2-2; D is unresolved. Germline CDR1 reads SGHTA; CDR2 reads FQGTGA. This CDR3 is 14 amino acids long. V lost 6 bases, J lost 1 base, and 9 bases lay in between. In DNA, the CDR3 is TGTGCCAGCAGTGCCATGGGGAACACCGGGGAGCTGTTTTTT. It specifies CASSAMGNTGELFF.

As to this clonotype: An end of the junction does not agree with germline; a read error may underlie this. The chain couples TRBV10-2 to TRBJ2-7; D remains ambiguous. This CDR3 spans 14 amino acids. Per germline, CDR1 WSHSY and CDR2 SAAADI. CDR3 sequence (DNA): TGTGCCAGCAGCCAGACGGGCCCTTCCTACGAGCAGTACTTC. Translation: CASSQTGPSYEQYF.

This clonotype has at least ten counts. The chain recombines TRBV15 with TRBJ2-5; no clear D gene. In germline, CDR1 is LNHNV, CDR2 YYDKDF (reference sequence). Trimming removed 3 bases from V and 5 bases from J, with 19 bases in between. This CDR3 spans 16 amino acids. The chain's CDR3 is CATSSDDVNFGETQYF. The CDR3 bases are TGTGCCACCAGCAGTGACGATGTGAATTTTGGCGAGACCCAGTACTTC.

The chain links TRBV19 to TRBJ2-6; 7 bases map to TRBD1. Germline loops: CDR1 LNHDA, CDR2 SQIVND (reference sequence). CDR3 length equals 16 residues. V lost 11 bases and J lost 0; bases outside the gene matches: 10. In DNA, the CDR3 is TGTGCCTGCCGGGACAGTAGAAACTCTGGGGCCAACGTCCTGACTTTC. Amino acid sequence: CACRDSRNSGANVLTF.

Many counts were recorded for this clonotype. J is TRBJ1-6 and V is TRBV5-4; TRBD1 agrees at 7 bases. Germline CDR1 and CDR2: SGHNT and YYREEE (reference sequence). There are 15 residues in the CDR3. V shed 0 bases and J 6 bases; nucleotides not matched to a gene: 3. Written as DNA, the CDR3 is TGTGCCAGCAGCTTGGACAGGGGACTTAATTCACCCCTCCACTTT. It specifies CASSLDRGLNSPLHF.

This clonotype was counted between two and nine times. As DNA, the CDR3 is TGTGCCAGCAGTTACGGAGGGCCAGACTCTGGAAACACCATATATTTT. Protein sequence: CASSYGGPDSGNTIYF. The rearrangement joins TRBV6-6 to TRBJ1-3; no clear D gene. The V gene lost 2 bases and the J gene lost 0 bases, with 11 bases spanning the gap. The germline V gene encodes CDR1 MNHNY and CDR2 SVGAGI (reference sequence). The CDR3 has 16 residues.